This passage covers 3 T cell receptor beta chains from one sample sequenced in a study of blood T cell repertoires in COVID-19. Profiling relied on immunoSEQ multiplex PCR, and the TCRdb table lists in-frame clones only, not all of them. Found here are 100,000 to 150,000 clones, around 87% of them singletons; the top ten hold around 3.6%. The sequenced sample consisted of peripheral blood. The receptors were gathered from a woman aged 55-69 years with acute or convalescent COVID-19.

The chain employs TRBV29-1 and TRBJ2-4; TRBD1 is a possible D gene (6 bases). CDR1 and CDR2 (germline): SQVTM, ANQGSEA. The CDR3 runs 14 residues. The V end lost 4 bases, the J end lost 7 bases, and 17 bases lay between the germline ends. The CDR3 region has the DNA TGCAGCGTTGGGTTGACAGGCGGCGGGAACATTCAGTACTTC. Its protein is CSVGLTGGGNIQYF. The variable domain in full, with the rest retrieved from reference TRBV29-1 and TRBJ2-4, is SAVISQKPSRDICQRGTSLTIQCQVDSQVTMMFWYRQQPGQSLTLIATANQGSEATYESGFVIDKFPISRPNLTFSTLTVSNMSPEDSSIYLCSVGLTGGGNIQYFGAGTRLSVL.

The chain is built from TRBV7-6 and TRBJ2-1; no clear D. V lost 1 base and J lost 7, with 5 bases in between. CDR1 and CDR2 (germline): SGHVS, FNYEAQ. This CDR3 contains 12 residues. The CDR3 here is CASSLEINEQFF. In DNA form, the CDR3 reads TGTGCCAGCAGCTTAGAAATAAATGAGCAGTTCTTC. The whole variable domain, filled in from reference TRBV7-6 and TRBJ2-1, reads GAGVSQSPRYKVTKRGQDVALRCDPISGHVSLYWYRQALGQGPEFLTYFNYEAQQDKSGLPNDRFSAERPEGSISTLTIQRTEQRDSAMYRCASSLEINEQFFGPGTRLTVL.

This clone showed up just once. The genes are TRBV5-4 and TRBJ2-2, with D tentatively TRBD1 (5 bases). The CDR3 has 13 residues. Germline V gene sequence: CDR1 SGHNT, CDR2 YYREEE (reference sequence). The V end was cut by 2 bases, the J end by 5 bases, with 7 bases between. The CDR3 loop is CASSFWTTGELFF. In DNA form, the CDR3 reads TGTGCCAGCAGCTTTTGGACAACCGGGGAGCTGTTTTTT.